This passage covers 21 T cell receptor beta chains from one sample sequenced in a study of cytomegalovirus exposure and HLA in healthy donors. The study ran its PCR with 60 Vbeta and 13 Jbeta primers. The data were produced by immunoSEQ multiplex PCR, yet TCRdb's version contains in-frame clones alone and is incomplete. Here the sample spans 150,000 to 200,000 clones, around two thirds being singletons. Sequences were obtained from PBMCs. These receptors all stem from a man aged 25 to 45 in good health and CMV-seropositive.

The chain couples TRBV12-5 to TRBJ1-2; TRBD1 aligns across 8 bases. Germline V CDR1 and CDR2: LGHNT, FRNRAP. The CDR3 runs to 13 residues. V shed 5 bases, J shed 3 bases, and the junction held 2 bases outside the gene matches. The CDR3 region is CASGKDRDYGYTF. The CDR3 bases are TGTGCTAGTGGTAAGGACAGGGACTATGGCTACACCTTC.

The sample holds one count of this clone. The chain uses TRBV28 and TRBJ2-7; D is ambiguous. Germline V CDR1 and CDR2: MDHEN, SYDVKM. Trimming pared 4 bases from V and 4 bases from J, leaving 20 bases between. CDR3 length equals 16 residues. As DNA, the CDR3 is TGTGCCAGCAGTTCAAACGCATGGGCCAACTCTTACGAGCAGTACTTC. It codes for CASSSNAWANSYEQYF.

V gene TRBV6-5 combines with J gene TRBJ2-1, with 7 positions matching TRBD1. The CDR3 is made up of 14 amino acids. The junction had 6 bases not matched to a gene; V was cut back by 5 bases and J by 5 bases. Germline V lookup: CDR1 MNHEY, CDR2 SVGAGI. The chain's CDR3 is CASSPGTVDNEQFF. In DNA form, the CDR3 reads TGTGCCAGCAGTCCCGGGACAGTAGACAATGAGCAGTTCTTC.

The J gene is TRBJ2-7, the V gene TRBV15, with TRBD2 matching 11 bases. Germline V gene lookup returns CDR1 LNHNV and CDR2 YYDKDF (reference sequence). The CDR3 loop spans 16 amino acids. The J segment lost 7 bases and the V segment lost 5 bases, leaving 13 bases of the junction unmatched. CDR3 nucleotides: TGTGCCACCAGCGGAATTAGACTAGCGGGAAGGGAAGAGCAGTACTTC. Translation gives CATSGIRLAGREEQYF.

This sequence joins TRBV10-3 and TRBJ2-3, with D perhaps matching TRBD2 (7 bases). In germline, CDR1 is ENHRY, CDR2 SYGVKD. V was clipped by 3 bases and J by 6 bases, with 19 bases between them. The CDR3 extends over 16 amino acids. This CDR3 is CAISDWGGPLKDTQYF. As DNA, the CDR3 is TGTGCCATCAGTGATTGGGGGGGGCCCCTTAAGGATACGCAGTATTTT.

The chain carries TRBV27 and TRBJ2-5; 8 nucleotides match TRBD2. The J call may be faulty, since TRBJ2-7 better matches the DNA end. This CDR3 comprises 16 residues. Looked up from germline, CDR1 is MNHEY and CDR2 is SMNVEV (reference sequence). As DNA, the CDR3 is TGTGCCAGCACCCGGACTAGCCTGACCTACTCCTACGAGCAGTACTTC. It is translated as CASTRTSLTYSYEQYF.

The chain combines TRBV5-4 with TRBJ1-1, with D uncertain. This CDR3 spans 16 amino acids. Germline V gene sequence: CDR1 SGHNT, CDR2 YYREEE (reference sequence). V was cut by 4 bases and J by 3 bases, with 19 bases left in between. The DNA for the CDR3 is TGTGCCAGCAGCCCGGAGGCGCCTTCGATTTACACTGAAGCTTTCTTT. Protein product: CASSPEAPSIYTEAFF.

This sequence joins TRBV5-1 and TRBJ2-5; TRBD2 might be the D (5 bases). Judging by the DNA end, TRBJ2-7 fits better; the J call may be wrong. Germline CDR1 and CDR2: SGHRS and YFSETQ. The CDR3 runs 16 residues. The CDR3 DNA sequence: TGCGCCAGCAGCTTCTTGGAGAGGGCAGTTATCTACGAGCAGTACTTC. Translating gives CASSFLERAVIYEQYF.

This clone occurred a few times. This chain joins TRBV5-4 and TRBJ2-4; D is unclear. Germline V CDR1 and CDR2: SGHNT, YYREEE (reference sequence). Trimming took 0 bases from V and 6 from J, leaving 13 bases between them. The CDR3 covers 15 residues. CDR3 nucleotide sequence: TGTGCCAGCAGCTTGGACCAGCGAAGTTTAAACATTCAGTACTTC. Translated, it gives CASSLDQRSLNIQYF.

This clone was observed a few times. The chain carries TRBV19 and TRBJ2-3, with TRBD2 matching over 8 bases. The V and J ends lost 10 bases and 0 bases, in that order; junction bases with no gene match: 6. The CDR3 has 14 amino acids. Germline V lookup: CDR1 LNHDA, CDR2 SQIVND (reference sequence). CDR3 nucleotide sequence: TGTGCCACCCGAACTAGCGGAAGCACAGATACGCAGTATTTT. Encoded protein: CATRTSGSTDTQYF.

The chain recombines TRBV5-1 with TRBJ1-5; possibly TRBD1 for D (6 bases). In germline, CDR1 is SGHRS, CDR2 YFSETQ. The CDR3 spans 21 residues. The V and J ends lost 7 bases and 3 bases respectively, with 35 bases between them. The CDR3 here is CASSSEGDIYRIFRYNQPQHF. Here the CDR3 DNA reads TGCGCCAGCTCATCAGAGGGGGACATATATCGGATATTCCGATACAATCAGCCCCAGCATTTT.

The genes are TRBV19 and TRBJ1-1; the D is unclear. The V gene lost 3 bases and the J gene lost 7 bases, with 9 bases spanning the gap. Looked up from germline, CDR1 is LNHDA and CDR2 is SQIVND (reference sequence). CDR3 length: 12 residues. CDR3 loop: CASSMRPGEAFF. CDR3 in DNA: TGTGCCAGTAGTATGCGGCCCGGTGAAGCTTTCTTT.

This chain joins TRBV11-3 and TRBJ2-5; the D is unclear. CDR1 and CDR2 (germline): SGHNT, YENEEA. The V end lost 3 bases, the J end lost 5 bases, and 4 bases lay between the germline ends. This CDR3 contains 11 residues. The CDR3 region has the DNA TGTGCCAGCAGCTTTTATGAGACCCAGTACTTC. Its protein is CASSFYETQYF. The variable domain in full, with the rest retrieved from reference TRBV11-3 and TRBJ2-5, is EAGVVQSPRYKIIEKKQPVAFWCNPISGHNTLYWYLQNLGQGPELLIRYENEEAVDDSQLPKDRFSAERLKGVDSTLKIQPAELGDSAVYLCASSFYETQYFGPGTRLLVL.

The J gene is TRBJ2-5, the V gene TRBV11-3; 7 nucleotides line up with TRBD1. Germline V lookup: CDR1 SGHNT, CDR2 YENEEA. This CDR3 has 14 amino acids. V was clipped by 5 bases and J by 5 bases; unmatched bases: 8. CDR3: CASSVAWGQETQYF. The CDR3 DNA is TGTGCCAGCAGCGTTGCGTGGGGACAGGAGACCCAGTACTTC.

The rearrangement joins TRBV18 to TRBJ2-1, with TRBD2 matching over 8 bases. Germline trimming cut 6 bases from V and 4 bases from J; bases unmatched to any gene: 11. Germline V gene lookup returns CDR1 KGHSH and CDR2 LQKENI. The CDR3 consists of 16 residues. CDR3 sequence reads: CASSAAMAGGYNEQFF. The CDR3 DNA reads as TGTGCCAGCTCTGCAGCAATGGCGGGGGGATACAATGAGCAGTTCTTC.

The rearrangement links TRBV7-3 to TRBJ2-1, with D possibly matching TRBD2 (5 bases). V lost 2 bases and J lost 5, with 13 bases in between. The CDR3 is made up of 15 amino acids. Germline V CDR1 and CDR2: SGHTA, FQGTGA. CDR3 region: CASSLLSLGDNEQFF. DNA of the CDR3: TGTGCCAGCAGCTTACTTTCTCTGGGAGACAATGAGCAGTTCTTC.

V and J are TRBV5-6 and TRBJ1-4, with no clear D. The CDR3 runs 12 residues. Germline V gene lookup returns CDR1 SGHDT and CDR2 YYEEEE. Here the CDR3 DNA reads TGTACACGGTGGAGAACTAATGAAAAACTGTTTTTT. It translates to CTRWRTNEKLFF.

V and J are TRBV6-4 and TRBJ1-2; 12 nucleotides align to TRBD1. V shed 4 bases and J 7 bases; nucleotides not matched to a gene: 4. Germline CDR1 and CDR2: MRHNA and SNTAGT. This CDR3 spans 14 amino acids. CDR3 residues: CASSGDRGRGGYTF. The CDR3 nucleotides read TGTGCCAGCAGTGGGGACAGGGGGCGCGGTGGCTACACCTTC.

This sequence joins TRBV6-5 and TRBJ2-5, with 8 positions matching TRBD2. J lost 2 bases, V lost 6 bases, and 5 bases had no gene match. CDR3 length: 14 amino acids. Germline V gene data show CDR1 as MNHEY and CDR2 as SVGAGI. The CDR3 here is CASRQAGAQETQYF. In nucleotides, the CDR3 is TGTGCCAGCAGGCAAGCGGGGGCGCAAGAGACCCAGTACTTC.

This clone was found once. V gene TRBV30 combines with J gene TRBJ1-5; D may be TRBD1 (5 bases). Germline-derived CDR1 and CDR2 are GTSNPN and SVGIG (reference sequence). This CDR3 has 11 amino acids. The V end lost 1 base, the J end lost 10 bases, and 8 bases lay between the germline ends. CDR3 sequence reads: CAWSAGGPQHF. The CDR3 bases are TGTGCCTGGAGTGCGGGGGGACCCCAGCATTTT.

The CDR3: CASSYRDSSPLHF. Written as DNA, the CDR3 is TGTGCCAGCAGTTACCGGGATTCTTCACCCCTCCACTTT. This chain joins TRBV6-5 and TRBJ1-6, with D unresolved. Germline-derived CDR1 and CDR2 are MNHEY and SVGAGI. The V end was cut by 2 bases, the J end by 9 bases, with 8 bases between. CDR3 length equals 13 residues.